A selection of T cell receptor beta chains follows, all from one sample in a study of identical twins. MiXCR, applied by TCRdb to the 5' RACE reads, yields one record per CDR3 protein. The repertoire includes 240,000 or so distinct CDR3 sequences, about 12% of them detected once, and 4% to 5% sits in the top ten. These records were also assigned to another study, of yellow fever vaccine responses in identical twins.

What was sequenced was memory (CD45RO+) T cells sorted from blood. The origin of the receptors is a woman between 18 and 29 years old in good health. Each CDR3 is given with its conserved first and last residue. Fields, in order: J gene, V gene, CDR3 protein.

TRBJ2-7	TRBV15	CATSRDLQKRGSYEQYF
TRBJ1-1	TRBV27	CASSFLPELNTEAFF
TRBJ2-5	TRBV7-6	CASSRPGRTDKGETQYF
TRBJ2-1	TRBV29-1	CSVERVAGVYDEQFF
TRBJ2-7	TRBV14	CASSQDLRKQYF
TRBJ1-5	TRBV20-1	CSAIGDQPQHF
TRBJ1-4	TRBV20-1	CSASQATNEKLFF
TRBJ1-1	TRBV29-1	CSATGQARTEAFF
TRBJ2-7	TRBV5-1	CASSPDRSSYEQYF
TRBJ2-7	TRBV25-1	CASSSRKREQYF
TRBJ2-1	TRBV4-3	CASSQEAGLVAAEQFF
TRBJ2-7	TRBV20-1	CSASALLSGSYEQYF
TRBJ2-1	TRBV20-1	CSALPDKYNEQFF
TRBJ1-6	TRBV5-5	CASSLVPGENSPLHF
TRBJ2-6	TRBV19	CASSSATSFQSGANVLTF
TRBJ1-3	TRBV5-1	CASSLIPGQAGNTIYF